The 6 T cell receptor beta chains in this list originate from one sample, sequenced in a study of untreated major depressive disorder. Method: immunoSEQ multiplex PCR; TCRdb's copy keeps in-frame clones and lacks some. The top ten clones hold roughly 1.7% of a sample with 10,000 to 15,000 clones, over 80% of them seen once. These receptors have no known antigen. Study results and limitations: CD4+ T cells from depressed patients used TRBV05-01 (Vbeta 5.1) more often than controls.

The source material was CD4+ T cells from PBMCs. All receptors derive from a woman aged 30 to 39 with major depressive disorder.

The CDR3 sequence: CASLQGNEQFF. DNA of the CDR3: TGTGCCAGCCTCCAGGGAAATGAGCAGTTCTTC. The rearrangement joins TRBV11-1 to TRBJ2-1; weak D call: TRBD1 (5 bases). V gave up 8 bases and J gave up 7 bases, with 9 bases separating them. The CDR3 covers 11 residues. In germline, CDR1 is SGHAT, CDR2 FQDESV (reference sequence).

The chain recombines TRBV25-1 with TRBJ1-1; D is uncertain. From germline, CDR1 is MGHDK and CDR2 SYGVNS. The V and J ends lost 5 bases and 4 bases respectively, with 8 bases between them. The CDR3 is 12 residues long. CDR3 bases: TGTGCCAGCAGTTCCCCGGCCACTGAAGCTTTCTTT. Its translation: CASSSPATEAFF.

This chain connects TRBV5-8 to TRBJ1-3; no clear D gene. Between the trimmed V and J ends, which lost 0 bases and 1 base, there was a span of 14 bases. CDR3 size: 17 residues. Looked up from germline, CDR1 is SGHTS and CDR2 is YDEGEE. The DNA for the CDR3 is TGTGCCAGCAGCTTGGCAGGCCTTTCTTATTCTGGAAACACCATATATTTT. It is translated as CASSLAGLSYSGNTIYF.

J is TRBJ1-6 and V is TRBV27; D may be TRBD1 (6 bases). Germline V CDR1 and CDR2: MNHEY, SMNVEV (reference sequence). V gave up 6 bases and J gave up 10 bases, with 10 bases separating them. There are 12 residues in the CDR3. CDR3 residues: CASRDRQSPLHF. CDR3 DNA: TGTGCCAGCAGGGACAGACAATCACCCCTCCACTTT.

The chain combines TRBV19 with TRBJ2-5, with D possibly being TRBD1 (6 bases). The germline gives CDR1 LNHDA, CDR2 SQIVND (reference sequence). V lost 6 bases, J lost 4 bases, and 18 bases lay in between. The CDR3 length is 15 residues. The CDR3 is CASSHNLGQTETQYF. CDR3 coding DNA: TGTGCCAGTAGCCATAACCTCGGACAGACAGAGACCCAGTACTTC.

The chain uses TRBV6-6 and TRBJ2-3; either TRBD1 or TRBD2 may supply D (5 bases each). The V end was cut by 2 bases, the J end by 4 bases, with 13 bases between. The CDR3 totals 15 residues. Per the germline V gene, CDR1 is MNHNY and CDR2 is SVGAGI (reference sequence). CDR3: CASSYLGTPADTQYF. The CDR3 DNA reads TGTGCCAGCAGTTACCTTGGGACGCCGGCAGATACGCAGTATTTT.